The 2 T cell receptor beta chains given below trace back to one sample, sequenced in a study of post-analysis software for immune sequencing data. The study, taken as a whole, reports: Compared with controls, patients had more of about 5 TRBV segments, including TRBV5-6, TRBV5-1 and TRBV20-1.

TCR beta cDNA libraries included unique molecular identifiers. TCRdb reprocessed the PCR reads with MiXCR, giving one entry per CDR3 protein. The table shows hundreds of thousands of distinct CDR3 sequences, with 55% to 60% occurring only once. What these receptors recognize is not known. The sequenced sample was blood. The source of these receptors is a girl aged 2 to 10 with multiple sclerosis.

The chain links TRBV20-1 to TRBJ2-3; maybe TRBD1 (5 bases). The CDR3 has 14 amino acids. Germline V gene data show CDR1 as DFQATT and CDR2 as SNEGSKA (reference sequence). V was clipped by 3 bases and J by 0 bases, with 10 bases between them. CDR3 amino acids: CSASKGPSTDTQYF. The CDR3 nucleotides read TGCAGTGCTAGTAAGGGGCCAAGCACAGATACGCAGTATTTT.

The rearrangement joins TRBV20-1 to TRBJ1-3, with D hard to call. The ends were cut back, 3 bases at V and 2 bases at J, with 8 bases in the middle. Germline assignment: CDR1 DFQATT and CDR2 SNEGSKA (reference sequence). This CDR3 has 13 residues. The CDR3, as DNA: TGCAGTGCTAGCAGCCCCACTGGAAACACCATATATTTT. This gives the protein CSASSPTGNTIYF.